A selection of T cell receptor beta chains follows, all from one sample in a study of blood T cell repertoires in COVID-19. The repertoire was sequenced with immunoSEQ multiplex PCR; TCRdb's copy has only in-frame clones and lacks some. The table lists some 300,000 clones, about 87% of them singletons. Sequences were obtained from peripheral blood. The origin of the receptors is a woman aged 45-65 years with COVID-19, enrolled during active disease. The CDR3 runs from the conserved cysteine through the conserved F or W. The D gene is left open where the match is weak. The listing skips clone size in some rows; elsewhere it reads once, few, many or a size class.

-	TRBV11-3	once	TRBJ1-1	CASSSNRNTEAFF	TGTGCCAGCAGCTCCAACAGAAACACTGAAGCTTTCTTT
TRBD1	TRBV18	-	TRBJ1-5	CASSPGQEEPQHF	TGTGCCAGCTCACCGGGACAGGAGGAGCCCCAGCATTTT
TRBD1	TRBV24-1	-	TRBJ2-7	CATSDPGQADEQYF	TGTGCCACCAGTGATCCCGGACAGGCCGACGAGCAGTACTTC
-	TRBV11-1	few	TRBJ2-7	CASSFIAYEQYF	TGTGCCAGCAGCTTTATTGCCTACGAGCAGTACTTC
TRBD1	TRBV7-3	-	TRBJ1-1	CASSLSQGEAEAFF	TGTGCCAGCAGCTTAAGCCAGGGGGAGGCTGAAGCTTTCTTT
TRBD1	TRBV27	-	TRBJ1-6	CASSTGTGASPLHF	TGTGCCAGCAGTACCGGGACAGGGGCTTCACCCCTCCACTTT
-	TRBV18	-	TRBJ2-1	CASSPQPGALNEQFF	TGTGCCAGCTCACCTCAGCCGGGAGCCCTAAATGAGCAGTTCTTC
TRBD1	TRBV6-5	once	TRBJ1-2	CASSRQGAGGYTF	TGTGCCAGCAGTCGACAGGGGGCAGGGGGCTACACCTTC
-	TRBV6-6	-	TRBJ1-3	CASRPGNSGNTIYF	TGTGCCAGCAGACCAGGGAACTCTGGAAACACCATATATTTT
TRBD2	TRBV7-6	-	TRBJ2-1	CASSYIAGGFNEQFF	TGTGCCAGCAGCTATATAGCGGGAGGCTTCAATGAGCAGTTCTTC
-	TRBV5-4	-	TRBJ1-2	CATRGGSYTEGYTF	TGTGCCACCCGGGGAGGGTCTTATACGGAGGGCTACACCTTC
TRBD2	TRBV3-1/TRBV3-2	-	TRBJ2-1	CASSQDIAGGLISSYNEQFF	TGTGCCAGCAGCCAAGATATTGCGGGAGGGCTAATAAGCTCCTACAATGAGCAGTTCTTC
-	TRBV28	-	TRBJ2-1	CASSTPGLGLRGQFF	TGTGCCAGCAGTACCCCGGGACTCGGCCTCCGGGGGCAGTTCTTC
-	TRBV30	-	TRBJ2-2	CAWTGLGKNTGELFF	TGTGCCTGGACGGGACTGGGGAAGAACACCGGGGAGCTGTTTTTT
-	TRBV5-6	once	TRBJ1-2	CASSLRGRSIYGYTF	TGTGCCAGCAGCTTGAGAGGAAGGAGTATTTATGGCTACACCTTC
TRBD2	TRBV4-3	-	TRBJ2-7	CASSLGLAEDYEQYF	TGCGCCAGCAGCCTAGGACTAGCGGAGGACTACGAGCAGTACTTC
-	TRBV5-1	few	TRBJ1-5	CASSLDGSTGQPQHF	TGCGCCAGCAGCTTGGATGGCAGCACGGGACAGCCCCAGCATTTT
-	TRBV6-6	-	TRBJ1-4	CASSYLSGGEKLFF	TGTGCCAGCAGTTATTTATCGGGCGGGGAAAAACTGTTTTTT
-	TRBV30	-	TRBJ1-1	CAWSKQEGRLGPGTEAFF	TGTGCCTGGAGTAAACAGGAAGGCCGTCTTGGCCCCGGCACTGAAGCTTTCTTT